The 16 T cell receptor beta chains below were found in one sample sequenced in a study of Ad26.COV2.S vaccination and SARS-CoV-2 variants. Repertoires were generated with immunoSEQ multiplex PCR, while TCRdb's copy carries only in-frame clones and drops some. The sample records about half a million clones, 89% being singletons. Treatment of the sample: about 20 received Ad26.COV2.S at low or high dose, single or two shots; about 5 received placebo; per-sample allocation not given. After the first vaccine or placebo injection, samples were drawn on day 63. The specimen was peripheral blood, collected in a trial of Ad26.COV2.S vaccine versus placebo. All receptors come from a person between 18 and 65 years old who received the Ad26.COV2.S COVID-19 vaccine or a placebo.

The chain's CDR3 is CASSRRGDQPQHF. As DNA, the CDR3 is TGTGCCAGCAGCCGAAGGGGTGATCAGCCCCAGCATTTT. The chain combines TRBV3-1 (or the pseudogene TRBV3-2) with TRBJ1-5; D might be TRBD1 (5 bases). V lost 4 bases to trimming and J lost 5 bases, with 9 bases between them. Germline V gene lookup returns CDR1 LGHDT and CDR2 YNNKEL (reference sequence). This CDR3 has 13 residues.

This rearrangement joins TRBV18 to TRBJ2-5, with TRBD2 matching over 12 bases. The V gene end was trimmed by 6 bases and the J gene end by 0 bases; junction bases not matched to a gene: 14. This CDR3 has 19 residues. From germline, CDR1 is KGHSH and CDR2 LQKENI. CDR3 nucleotides: TGTGCCAGCTCTTCCAACTCGCCTAGCGGGAGGGGGTACCAAGAGACCCAGTACTTC. Its protein is CASSSNSPSGRGYQETQYF.

This rearrangement joins TRBV27 to TRBJ2-1; 8 bases fit TRBD1. V lost 0 bases to trimming and J lost 12 bases; unmatched junction nucleotides: 16. The germline V gene encodes CDR1 MNHEY and CDR2 SMNVEV (reference sequence). This CDR3 comprises 17 residues. Written as DNA, the CDR3 is TGTGCCAGCAGTTTATCATCCCAGGGGGCCGGTTCGATGGGGCAGTTCTTC. Protein: CASSLSSQGAGSMGQFF.

The chain combines TRBV30 with TRBJ2-1; D is perhaps TRBD1 (7 bases). The V and J ends lost 3 bases and 8 bases respectively, with 20 bases between them. The CDR3 is 15 amino acids. Germline CDR1 reads GTSNPN; CDR2 reads SVGIG (reference sequence). CDR3 sequence reads: CAWRQGPGTLDEQFF. The CDR3 nucleotides read TGTGCCTGGAGACAGGGGCCAGGGACTTTGGATGAGCAGTTCTTC.

This sequence joins TRBV19 and TRBJ2-3; D ambiguous. This CDR3 spans 13 amino acids. CDR1 and CDR2 (germline): LNHDA, SQIVND (reference sequence). V gave up 7 bases and J gave up 8 bases, with 16 bases separating them. The CDR3 region is CASKTAVDGTQYF. The CDR3 nucleotides are TGTGCCAGTAAGACGGCGGTCGATGGTACGCAGTATTTT.

V and J are TRBV2 and TRBJ2-2, with 7 bases fitting TRBD2. J gave up 4 bases and V 2 bases, and 4 bases lay outside the gene matches. This CDR3 contains 15 residues. The germline CDR1 and CDR2 sequences are SNHLY and FYNNEI. The CDR3 region has the DNA TGTGCCAGCAGTGAACAGGCGGGGGTCACCGGGGAGCTGTTTTTT. Protein: CASSEQAGVTGELFF.

The chain is built from TRBV2 and TRBJ2-2; TRBD2 might be the D (6 bases). Per the germline V gene, CDR1 is SNHLY and CDR2 is FYNNEI. The CDR3 covers 13 residues. V lost 3 bases, J lost 6 bases, and 8 bases lay in between. This chain's CDR3 is CASSDGLSGELFF. The CDR3 DNA is TGTGCCAGCAGTGACGGACTATCCGGGGAGCTGTTTTTT.

The chain employs TRBV14 and TRBJ2-2; 11 positions agree with TRBD1. With V trimmed by 3 bases and J by 2 bases, 5 bases remained unmatched. CDR3 size: 17 residues. Germline assignment: CDR1 SGHDN and CDR2 FVKESK. The DNA for the CDR3 is TGTGCCAGCAGCCATGGACAGGGGGCACTTAACACCGGGGAGCTGTTTTTT. It yields the protein CASSHGQGALNTGELFF.

The chain joins TRBV3-1 (or the pseudogene TRBV3-2) to TRBJ1-3, with no clear D. Trimming took 6 bases from V and 6 from J, leaving 12 bases between them. The V gene's germline CDR1 is LGHDT and CDR2 YNNKEL (reference sequence). CDR3 length equals 13 residues. The CDR3 bases are TGTGCCAGCAGTCGGAGGGTAGCAAACACCATATATTTT. This translates into CASSRRVANTIYF.

The J gene is TRBJ1-4, the V gene TRBV4-1, with no clear D. V was trimmed by 1 base and J by 8 bases, leaving 8 bases between them. The CDR3 runs to 13 residues. Looked up from germline, CDR1 is MGHRA and CDR2 is YSYEKL. DNA of the CDR3: TGCGCCAGCAGCCAAGTTGTGAGGGAAAAACTGTTTTTT. Translation: CASSQVVREKLFF.

The chain joins TRBV5-8 to TRBJ2-1, with 13 bases that match TRBD2. The V gene's germline CDR1 is SGHTS and CDR2 YDEGEE. The length of the CDR3 is 17 residues. Trimming at V came to 4 bases and at J to 4 bases, leaving 8 bases not matched to a gene. The CDR3 DNA reads TGTGCCAGCAGCGTGCCCGGACTAGCGGGGGCATACAATGAGCAGTTCTTC. It translates to CASSVPGLAGAYNEQFF.

The gene calls are TRBV6-6 and TRBJ2-2, with TRBD1 matching over 10 bases. Germline values: CDR1 MNHNY, CDR2 SVGAGI (reference sequence). V trimming: 7 bases; J trimming: 7 bases; junction bases outside the gene matches: 9. This CDR3 is built from 15 residues. The CDR3 is CASTHPGQGSGELFF. The CDR3 nucleotides are TGTGCCAGCACCCACCCGGGACAGGGGAGCGGGGAGCTGTTTTTT.

The chain has TRBV28 and TRBJ2-1; tentatively, D is TRBD2 (5 bases). Trimming took off 4 bases at V and 6 bases at J, with 19 bases between the two ends. Germline V gene sequence: CDR1 MDHEN, CDR2 SYDVKM. This CDR3 is 16 amino acids long. The CDR3 reads CASSYTGIRSPNEQFF. CDR3 bases: TGTGCCAGCAGTTATACCGGGATCCGAAGCCCCAATGAGCAGTTCTTC.

The chain joins TRBV7-2 to TRBJ2-5, with TRBD1 matching over 7 bases. The trim removed 4 bases at V and 0 bases at J, leaving 8 bases unmatched. Germline V CDR1 and CDR2: SGHTA, FQGNSA. The CDR3 extends over 16 amino acids. CDR3: CASSSPGTVYQETQYF. CDR3 coding DNA: TGTGCCAGCAGCTCTCCCGGGACAGTGTACCAAGAGACCCAGTACTTC.

J is TRBJ1-2 and V is TRBV2, with 7 positions matching TRBD1. CDR3 length equals 17 residues. Germline CDR1 SNHLY, CDR2 FYNNEI. The V and J ends lost 10 bases and 0 bases, in that order; junction bases with no gene match: 17. CDR3 in amino acids: CATQRDSGVLANYGYTF. The CDR3, as DNA: TGTGCCACCCAAAGGGACAGTGGAGTTTTAGCTAACTATGGCTACACCTTC. Supplemented by reference TRBV2 and TRBJ1-2, the full variable domain reads EPEVTQTPSHQVTQMGQEVILRCVPISNHLYFYWYRQILGQKVEFLVSFYNNEISEKSEIFDDQFSVERPDGSNFTLKIRSTKLEDSAMYFCATQRDSGVLANYGYTFGSGTRLTVV.

This chain joins TRBV5-1 and TRBJ1-2, with TRBD1 matching 9 bases. V shed 6 bases and J 6 bases; nucleotides not matched to a gene: 6. This CDR3 is 13 amino acids long. Germline-derived CDR1 and CDR2 are SGHRS and YFSETQ. The CDR3 coding sequence is TGCGCCAGCAAAAGGACAGGGGAGGATGGCTACACCTTC. Translated, it gives CASKRTGEDGYTF.